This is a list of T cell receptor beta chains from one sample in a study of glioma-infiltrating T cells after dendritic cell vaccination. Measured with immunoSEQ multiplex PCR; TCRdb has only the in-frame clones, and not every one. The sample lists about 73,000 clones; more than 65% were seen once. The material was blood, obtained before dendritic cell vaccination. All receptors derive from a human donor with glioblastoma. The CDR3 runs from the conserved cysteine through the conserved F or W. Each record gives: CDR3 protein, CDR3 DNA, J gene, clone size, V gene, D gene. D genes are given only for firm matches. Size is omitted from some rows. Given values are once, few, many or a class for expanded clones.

CDR3: CASSLMRPTGYGYTF; DNA: TGTGCCAGCAGCTTAATGAGGCCGACGGGGTATGGCTACACCTTC; J: TRBJ1-2; size: NA; V: TRBV7-2; D: NA
CDR3: CASSQTGYGGVAKNIQYF; DNA: TGTGCCAGCAGCCAAACTGGCTATGGCGGGGTAGCCAAAAACATTCAGTACTTC; J: TRBJ2-4; size: NA; V: TRBV14; D: NA
CDR3: CATNRGGPTDTQYF; DNA: TGTGCCACGAACCGCGGAGGCCCCACAGATACGCAGTATTTT; J: TRBJ2-3; size: NA; V: TRBV15; D: NA
CDR3: CASSRDTPGTRSYNEQFF; DNA: TGTGCCAGCAGCCGCGACACCCCCGGGACTCGGAGCTACAATGAGCAGTTCTTC; J: TRBJ2-1; size: NA; V: TRBV14; D: NA
CDR3: CASSQGGGSYNEQFF; DNA: TGCGCCAGCAGCCAAGGGGGGGGTTCCTACAATGAGCAGTTCTTC; J: TRBJ2-1; size: NA; V: TRBV4-1; D: TRBD2
CDR3: CASSRGQGAGEQYF; DNA: TGTGCCAGTAGTAGGGGCCAGGGGGCTGGGGAGCAGTACTTC; J: TRBJ2-7; size: NA; V: TRBV19; D: TRBD1
CDR3: CASSYLRSGANVLTF; DNA: TGTGCCAGCAGTTACTTGCGGTCTGGGGCCAACGTCCTGACTTTC; J: TRBJ2-6; size: NA; V: TRBV6-5; D: NA
CDR3: CASSQDSGVAYGYTF; DNA: TGTGCCAGCAGCCAAGATTCGGGGGTGGCCTATGGCTACACCTTC; J: TRBJ1-2; size: once; V: TRBV4-2; D: NA
CDR3: CASSDSRGGHNEQFF; DNA: TGTGCCAGCAGTGACTCCCGGGGAGGGCACAATGAGCAGTTCTTC; J: TRBJ2-1; size: NA; V: TRBV2; D: TRBD2
CDR3: CAIRGGGAYEQYF; DNA: TGTGCCATCAGAGGCGGGGGGGCCTACGAGCAGTACTTC; J: TRBJ2-7; size: NA; V: TRBV10-3; D: TRBD2
CDR3: CSAEQNNYGYTF; DNA: TGCAGCGCTGAACAGAATAACTATGGCTACACCTTC; J: TRBJ1-2; size: NA; V: TRBV29-1; D: NA
CDR3: CASSEAWAGEAFF; DNA: TGTGCCAGCAGTGAAGCCTGGGCGGGCGAAGCTTTCTTT; J: TRBJ1-1; size: NA; V: TRBV6-1; D: NA
CDR3: CATSRDRLAGTDTQYF; DNA: TGTGCCACCAGCAGAGATAGGCTAGCGGGAACAGATACGCAGTATTTT; J: TRBJ2-3; size: NA; V: TRBV15; D: TRBD2
CDR3: CASSQYSYSGANVLTF; DNA: TGTGCCAGCAGCCAATACAGTTACTCTGGGGCCAACGTCCTGACTTTC; J: TRBJ2-6; size: NA; V: TRBV4-2; D: NA
CDR3: CASSQSRGQGGLYEQYF; DNA: TGCGCCAGCAGCCAAAGCCGGGGACAGGGGGGTCTATACGAGCAGTACTTC; J: TRBJ2-7; size: few; V: TRBV4-1; D: TRBD1
CDR3: CASSRDRQETQYF; DNA: TGTGCCAGCAGTCGAGACAGACAAGAGACCCAGTACTTC; J: TRBJ2-5; size: NA; V: TRBV6-1; D: NA
CDR3: CASSSPGTSGGIGELFF; DNA: TGTGCCAGCAGCTCCCCTGGGACTAGCGGGGGGATAGGGGAGCTGTTTTTT; J: TRBJ2-2; size: NA; V: TRBV5-4; D: TRBD2
CDR3: CASTLNAGLTLYGYTF; DNA: TGTGCCAGCACGCTGAACGCCGGGTTAACGCTCTATGGCTACACCTTC; J: TRBJ1-2; size: NA; V: TRBV6-4; D: NA
CDR3: CASSRRGQGAAETQYF; DNA: TGTGCCAGCAGCCGCCGCGGACAGGGGGCTGCGGAGACCCAGTACTTC; J: TRBJ2-5; size: NA; V: TRBV7-2; D: TRBD1
CDR3: CATSRDWGGRFAQYF; DNA: TGTGCCACCAGCAGAGACTGGGGAGGGCGGTTCGCGCAGTATTTT; J: TRBJ2-3; size: NA; V: TRBV15; D: TRBD2
CDR3: CASRTGSRSNQPQHF; DNA: TGTGCCAGCAGAACAGGGTCGAGGAGCAATCAGCCCCAGCATTTT; J: TRBJ1-5; size: NA; V: TRBV28; D: NA
CDR3: CASSAGLPYNVGANVLTF; DNA: TGTGCCAGCAGTGCGGGACTCCCATATAACGTGGGGGCCAACGTCCTGACTTTC; J: TRBJ2-6; size: NA; V: TRBV6-1; D: NA
CDR3: CASSRTGHNEKLFF; DNA: TGTGCCAGCAGCCGGACAGGGCATAATGAAAAACTGTTTTTT; J: TRBJ1-4; size: NA; V: TRBV6-1; D: TRBD1
CDR3: CASSKGRQGGEKLFF; DNA: TGTGCCAGCAGCAAAGGGAGGCAGGGGGGTGAAAAACTGTTTTTT; J: TRBJ1-4; size: few; V: TRBV7-2; D: TRBD1
CDR3: CASSPNTGASGNTIYF; DNA: TGCGCCAGCAGCCCGAATACAGGGGCCTCTGGAAACACCATATATTTT; J: TRBJ1-3; size: NA; V: TRBV5-1; D: TRBD1
CDR3: CASSDRKDTGELFF; DNA: TGTGCCAGCAGTGACAGGAAGGACACCGGGGAGCTGTTTTTT; J: TRBJ2-2; size: NA; V: TRBV2; D: NA
CDR3: CASSYSAGGQDEQFF; DNA: TGTGCCAGCAGTTACTCGGCGGGGGGGCAAGATGAGCAGTTCTTC; J: TRBJ2-1; size: NA; V: TRBV6-5; D: TRBD2
CDR3: CASSSRSTRSNQPQHF; DNA: TGTGCCAGTAGTTCTCGATCGACAAGAAGCAATCAGCCCCAGCATTTT; J: TRBJ1-5; size: NA; V: TRBV19; D: NA
CDR3: CASSSGSNQPQHF; DNA: TGTGCCAGCAGCTCGGGAAGCAATCAGCCCCAGCATTTT; J: TRBJ1-5; size: NA; V: TRBV7-3; D: NA
CDR3: CASSYSKQGTQPQHF; DNA: TGTGCCAGCAGTTACTCGAAACAGGGGACACAGCCCCAGCATTTT; J: TRBJ1-5; size: NA; V: TRBV6-5; D: TRBD1
CDR3: CASSQRPTGEGYNSPLHF; DNA: TGCGCCAGCAGCCAACGCCCGACAGGGGAGGGCTATAATTCACCCCTCCACTTT; J: TRBJ1-6; size: NA; V: TRBV4-1; D: TRBD1
CDR3: CASSLPQTGTYEQYF; DNA: TGCGCCAGCAGCCTACCGCAGACAGGGACCTACGAGCAGTACTTC; J: TRBJ2-7; size: NA; V: TRBV5-1; D: TRBD1
CDR3: CASSSRGHF; DNA: TGTGCCAGCAGCTCCAGGGGTCACTTC; J: TRBJ2-4; size: NA; V: TRBV12-1; D: NA
CDR3: CASSLGGQFYTEAFF; DNA: TGTGCCAGCAGCTTGGGGGGACAGTTTTACACTGAAGCTTTCTTT; J: TRBJ1-1; size: NA; V: TRBV5-6; D: TRBD1
CDR3: CASSQNPQRTDTQYF; DNA: TGTGCCAGCAGCCAAAACCCTCAGAGGACAGATACGCAGTATTTT; J: TRBJ2-3; size: few; V: TRBV11-3; D: NA
CDR3: CATSRVAGEGGGYTF; DNA: TGTGCCACCAGCAGAGTAGCAGGGGAAGGGGGCGGCTACACCTTC; J: TRBJ1-2; size: NA; V: TRBV15; D: TRBD1
CDR3: CATSRLSGSSTDTQYF; DNA: TGTGCCACCAGCAGATTAAGCGGGTCTAGCACAGATACGCAGTATTTT; J: TRBJ2-3; size: few; V: TRBV15; D: NA
CDR3: CAWRGTGLTELFF; DNA: TGTGCCTGGAGAGGGACAGGGTTGACGGAGCTGTTTTTT; J: TRBJ2-2; size: NA; V: TRBV30; D: TRBD1
CDR3: CASSLYRNTEAFF; DNA: TGCGCCAGCAGCTTGTACAGGAACACTGAAGCTTTCTTT; J: TRBJ1-1; size: NA; V: TRBV5-1; D: NA
CDR3: CASSSLGWPSSTDTQYF; DNA: TGTGCCAGCAGCTCCTTGGGCTGGCCCTCCAGCACAGATACGCAGTATTTT; J: TRBJ2-3; size: NA; V: TRBV5-4; D: NA
CDR3: CASSYPGTFTEAFF; DNA: TGTGCCAGCAGTTATCCGGGGACATTCACTGAAGCTTTCTTT; J: TRBJ1-1; size: NA; V: TRBV6-5; D: NA
CDR3: CASTPDRGLYQPQHF; DNA: TGTGCCAGCACCCCAGACAGGGGGCTTTATCAGCCCCAGCATTTT; J: TRBJ1-5; size: NA; V: TRBV6-1; D: TRBD1